This T cell receptor (beta chain) came from a study of Ad26.COV2.S vaccination and SARS-CoV-2 variants. Germline V gene data show CDR1 as KGHDR and CDR2 as SFDVKD. The V end was cut by 7 bases, the J end by 1 base, with 24 bases between. CDR3 length: 19 amino acids. Treatment defined: 15 to 20 received Ad26.COV2.S at low or high dose, single or two shots; 5 received placebo; per-sample allocation not given. Day 63 following the first vaccine or placebo injection was when the samples were taken. Clones were read by immunoSEQ multiplex PCR, and TCRdb kept only the in-frame ones, dropping some. The data contain 430,000 or so clones, 75% to 90% of them singletons.

The TCR was taken from a person between 18 and 65 years old who received the Ad26.COV2.S COVID-19 vaccine or a placebo. The rearrangement links TRBV24-1 to TRBJ2-2; D is possibly TRBD1 (6 bases). The starting material was peripheral blood, obtained in a trial of Ad26.COV2.S vaccine versus placebo. CDR3 sequence (DNA): TGTGCCACCAGCCCTAGTCCTGCAGGGGCGTCAATGAACACCGGGGAGCTGTTTTTT. Residues: CATSPSPAGASMNTGELFF.